This TCR beta chain came from a study of regulatory T cells in long-lasting Graves disease. The CDR3 covers 15 residues. The germline V gene encodes CDR1 MNHEY and CDR2 SVGEGT. Trimming left V 1 base short and J 7 bases short, with 14 bases between. Time point defined: persistent/refractory GD, antithyroid drugs over 5 years with positive TRAb. RNA extracted from PBMCs served as the sequencing template. Arm-PCR with iRepertoire HTBI primers amplified the CDR3 regions for these TCR beta libraries. From the multiplex PCR reads, TCRdb called clonotypes with MiXCR, one entry per CDR3 protein. Of some 470,000 distinct CDR3 sequences in the sample, under 25% were seen once. This clonotype was found many times.

The chain recombines TRBV6-2 or TRBV6-3 with TRBJ1-5, with a possible D match to TRBD1 (5 bases). The sequencing here drew on peripheral blood mononuclear cells (PBMCs), taken when the disease was refractory, from a patient treated with antithyroid drugs. The clonotype was recovered from a female donor with Graves disease. CDR3 DNA sequence: TGTGCCAGCAGTTACTTTGCAGGGCGCGGACAGCCCCAGCATTTT. Residues: CASSYFAGRGQPQHF.